These 32 T cell receptor beta chains share one sample of origin, sequenced in a study of blood T cell repertoires in COVID-19. Here immunoSEQ multiplex PCR was the method, and the copy in TCRdb shows in-frame clones only, minus some. Altogether some 200,000 clones are present, 70% to 90% being singletons, with the ten largest covering approximately 12%. Sequenced input: peripheral blood. All receptors come from a young woman who had recovered from COVID-19.

The V gene is TRBV5-4, the J gene TRBJ2-3; D call uncertain. Germline loops: CDR1 SGHNT, CDR2 YYREEE (reference sequence). V was cut by 3 bases and J by 0 bases, with 8 bases left in between. The CDR3 sequence is 14 residues long. CDR3 DNA sequence: TGTGCCAGCAGCTCTGGGCTTAGCACAGATACGCAGTATTTT. This sequence encodes CASSSGLSTDTQYF.

The chain employs TRBV5-6 and TRBJ2-3; D is possibly TRBD1 (5 bases). Germline V lookup: CDR1 SGHDT, CDR2 YYEEEE. The CDR3 sequence is 17 residues long. V shed 0 bases and J shed 4 bases, with 18 bases lying between them. The CDR3 spells CASSLDGESPGSDTQYF. The CDR3, as DNA: TGTGCCAGCAGCTTGGATGGTGAGTCGCCAGGGTCAGATACGCAGTATTTT.

This clone was detected a few times. This chain uses TRBV7-2 with TRBJ1-1; 9 bases match TRBD1. The CDR3 sequence is 15 residues long. The V gene end was trimmed by 3 bases and the J gene end by 0 bases; junction bases not matched to a gene: 2. Germline CDR1 reads SGHTA; CDR2 reads FQGNSA. This CDR3 is CASSFGQGLNTEAFF. Here the CDR3 DNA reads TGTGCCAGCAGCTTCGGACAGGGGTTGAACACTGAAGCTTTCTTT.

The V and J genes are TRBV19 and TRBJ1-5; 9 bases match TRBD1. In germline, CDR1 is LNHDA, CDR2 SQIVND (reference sequence). The CDR3 totals 14 residues. Trimming removed 2 bases from V and 7 bases from J; junction bases left unmatched: 3. The CDR3 DNA is TGTGCCAGTAGTATACAGGGGACAGGGCAGCCCCAGCATTTT. This encodes CASSIQGTGQPQHF.

The chain joins TRBV29-1 to TRBJ2-5; the D gene is possibly TRBD2 (5 bases). V was trimmed by 8 bases and J by 2 bases, leaving 18 bases between them. CDR1 SQVTM and CDR2 ANQGSEA come from the germline V gene. This CDR3 region has 14 residues. The CDR3 region has the DNA TGCAGCCTACGACTTGGACTCGTACAAGAGACCCAGTACTTC. Translation: CSLRLGLVQETQYF.

The V call is TRBV28, the J call TRBJ1-1; D gene ambiguous. The CDR3 loop spans 14 amino acids. V was shortened by 4 bases and J by 11 bases, with 20 bases between the two germline ends. Germline V lookup: CDR1 MDHEN, CDR2 SYDVKM. CDR3 sequence (DNA): TGTGCCAGCAGTTCCCCGAAGCGTCGTGGCGGGGCTTTCTTT. Its protein is CASSSPKRRGGAFF.

This chain links TRBV6-2 or TRBV6-3 with TRBJ2-3, with 9 nucleotides matching TRBD2. Per germline, CDR1 MNHEY and CDR2 SVGEGT. Unmatched junction bases numbered 14, after V lost 0 bases and J lost 1 base. The CDR3 is made up of 20 amino acids. The CDR3 reads CASSYSIGGRAPRRTDTQYF. DNA for the CDR3: TGTGCCAGCAGTTACTCGATCGGCGGGAGGGCCCCGCGACGCACAGATACGCAGTATTTT.

The V and J genes are TRBV7-3 and TRBJ2-1; a possible D gene is TRBD1 (5 bases). V lost 1 base to trimming and J lost 0 bases, with 13 bases between them. Germline loops: CDR1 SGHTA, CDR2 FQGTGA. This CDR3 contains 17 residues. For the CDR3, the DNA is TGTGCCAGCAGCTTAAGGGTGGGGCAGGACTCCTACAATGAGCAGTTCTTC. Amino acids: CASSLRVGQDSYNEQFF.

The chain combines TRBV5-6 with TRBJ2-2, with 9 bases fitting TRBD2. The length of the CDR3 is 14 residues. Germline-derived CDR1 and CDR2 are SGHDT and YYEEEE. The J segment lost 7 bases and the V segment lost 5 bases, leaving 6 bases of the junction unmatched. The CDR3 is CASSSGSHLGELFF. In DNA form, the CDR3 reads TGTGCCAGCAGTAGCGGGAGCCATCTCGGGGAGCTGTTTTTT.

V is TRBV4-2 and J is TRBJ1-1; tentative D call: TRBD1 (6 bases). The V gene's germline CDR1 is LGHNA and CDR2 YNFKEQ. This CDR3 has 13 amino acids. V gave up 1 base and J gave up 10 bases, with 13 bases separating them. The CDR3 region has the DNA TGTGCCAGCAGCCAAGCCAGCAGCAGGGGAGCTTTCTTT. Its translation: CASSQASSRGAFF.

This clone is a singleton in its sample. The chain combines TRBV6-1 with TRBJ2-4; 7 nucleotides agree with TRBD2. V gave up 2 bases and J gave up 4 bases; unmatched junction bases: 11. The length of the CDR3 is 17 residues. Germline loops: CDR1 MNHNS, CDR2 SASEGT. The CDR3 nucleotides read TGTGCCAGCAGTGAAAGTTTTTTGGGCGGGAGTAAAAACATTCAGTACTTC. Its translation is CASSESFLGGSKNIQYF.

This chain links TRBV9 with TRBJ2-7; 8 bases align to TRBD1. Germline lookup yields CDR1 SGDLS and CDR2 YYNGEE. The V and J ends lost 3 bases and 3 bases, in that order; junction bases with no gene match: 2. There are 13 residues in the CDR3. CDR3: CASSGGQGYEQYF. The CDR3 region has the DNA TGTGCCAGCAGCGGAGGACAGGGCTACGAGCAGTACTTC.

The chain is built from TRBV15 and TRBJ1-2; D call uncertain. CDR3 size: 13 residues. Germline-derived CDR1 and CDR2 are LNHNV and YYDKDF (reference sequence). V lost 1 base and J lost 3, with 6 bases in between. The CDR3 spells CATSRVSDYGYTF. The DNA of the CDR3 is TGTGCCACCAGCAGAGTTTCGGACTATGGCTACACCTTC.

The chain is built from TRBV7-2 and TRBJ2-1; 7 positions agree with TRBD1. Germline V gene sequence: CDR1 SGHTA, CDR2 FQGNSA. CDR3 size: 14 residues. Losses at the gene ends were 6 bases for V and 3 bases for J; bases not matched to a gene: 5. The CDR3 sequence: CASREGTVYNEQFF. CDR3 nucleotide sequence: TGTGCCAGCAGGGAAGGGACAGTCTACAATGAGCAGTTCTTC.

V usage is TRBV9 and J usage is TRBJ2-5; D is possibly TRBD1 (6 bases). The V gene's germline CDR1 is SGDLS and CDR2 YYNGEE. The CDR3 has 16 residues. Deletions cut 0 bases from V and 3 bases from J, with 15 bases between. The CDR3 reads CASSVAGWQGKETQYF. The CDR3 region has the DNA TGTGCCAGCAGCGTAGCTGGGTGGCAGGGGAAAGAGACCCAGTACTTC.

V and J are TRBV5-6 and TRBJ2-1; 13 bases agree with TRBD2. The V and J ends lost 5 bases and 4 bases, in that order; junction bases with no gene match: 12. There are 18 residues in the CDR3. Germline CDR1 reads SGHDT; CDR2 reads YYEEEE. CDR3 sequence: CASRRRTSGSGFYNEQFF. Written as DNA, the CDR3 is TGTGCCAGCAGACGAAGGACTAGCGGGAGTGGGTTTTACAATGAGCAGTTCTTC.

This clone was seen a single time. The chain recombines TRBV5-1 with TRBJ1-2, with TRBD1 matching 11 bases. The germline CDR1 and CDR2 sequences are SGHRS and YFSETQ. The CDR3 runs to 15 residues. Trimming cost V 4 bases and J 5 bases; bases outside gene matches: 7. The CDR3 sequence is CASSKRGQGEYGYTF. For the CDR3, the DNA is TGCGCCAGCAGCAAACGGGGACAGGGGGAATATGGCTACACCTTC.

This chain uses TRBV7-3 with TRBJ2-2; the D gene is possibly TRBD1 (6 bases). V shed 5 bases and J shed 2 bases, with 9 bases lying between them. This CDR3 region has 14 residues. Germline V gene lookup returns CDR1 SGHTA and CDR2 FQGTGA. The CDR3 here is CASSPGDNTGELFF. The CDR3 coding sequence is TGTGCCAGCAGCCCAGGGGATAACACCGGGGAGCTGTTTTTT.

The chain employs TRBV30 and TRBJ1-5; D perhaps matches TRBD1 (5 bases). The CDR3 totals 13 residues. V shed 2 bases and J shed 2 bases, with 7 bases lying between them. The germline CDR1 and CDR2 sequences are GTSNPN and SVGIG (reference sequence). This CDR3 is CAWSKQGNQPQHF. CDR3 DNA: TGTGCCTGGAGTAAACAGGGCAATCAGCCCCAGCATTTT.

The rearrangement joins TRBV5-1 to TRBJ2-7; weak D call: TRBD2 (5 bases). CDR3 length equals 15 residues. V was cut by 5 bases and J by 3 bases, with 18 bases left in between. Per germline, CDR1 SGHRS and CDR2 YFSETQ. The CDR3 DNA reads as TGCGCCAGCAGTGCTGCGGCGGACTTCGTCTACGAGCAGTACTTC. Translation: CASSAAADFVYEQYF.

The DNA of the CDR3 is TGTGCCAGCAGCGTAGCCCCAGGGAACTACAATGAGCAGTTCTTC. Its translation is CASSVAPGNYNEQFF. The V and J genes are TRBV9 and TRBJ2-1; weak D call: TRBD1 (5 bases). V lost 0 bases and J 3 bases, leaving 10 bases between the germline ends. Germline values: CDR1 SGDLS, CDR2 YYNGEE. This CDR3 comprises 15 residues.

The chain couples TRBV7-9 to TRBJ1-4; TRBD1 might be the D (6 bases). The V end lost 8 bases, the J end lost 2 bases, and 9 bases lay between the germline ends. Germline-derived CDR1 and CDR2 are SEHNR and FQNEAQ (reference sequence). The CDR3 sequence is 13 residues long. DNA for the CDR3: TGTGCCAGCGCCACAGGGACTAATGAAAAACTGTTTTTT. This translates into CASATGTNEKLFF.

This chain connects TRBV9 to TRBJ2-1; 12 positions agree with TRBD2. The germline CDR1 and CDR2 sequences are SGDLS and YYNGEE. This CDR3 contains 14 residues. V lost 7 bases to trimming and J lost 4 bases; unmatched junction nucleotides: 3. CDR3 bases: TGTGCCAGCGGCGGGACTAGCGGGTACAATGAGCAGTTCTTC. Translated, it gives CASGGTSGYNEQFF.

There are a few counts of this clone. The DNA for the CDR3 is TGTGCCAGCAGCTTAGTAGGGGTCCAGGAGCAGTTCTTC. It is translated as CASSLVGVQEQFF. The chain has TRBV13 and TRBJ2-1, with D tentatively TRBD1 (5 bases). Trimming removed 1 base at V and 10 bases at J, with 11 bases between. The CDR3 contains 13 residues. The germline CDR1 and CDR2 sequences are PRHDT and FYEKMQ (reference sequence).

The V gene is TRBV6-2 or TRBV6-3, the J gene TRBJ2-2; 7 bases are a match to TRBD1. The CDR3 extends over 16 amino acids. Germline V gene sequence: CDR1 MNHEY, CDR2 SVGEGT. Losses at the gene ends were 6 bases for V and 2 bases for J; bases not matched to a gene: 9. This CDR3 reads CASSLSGTVNTGELFF. CDR3 nucleotide sequence: TGTGCCAGCAGCTTATCCGGGACAGTCAACACCGGGGAGCTGTTTTTT.

This chain uses TRBV11-1 with TRBJ2-2, with D perhaps matching TRBD2 (5 bases). The CDR3 is 14 residues long. Germline V gives CDR1 SGHAT, CDR2 FQDESV (reference sequence). V gave up 6 bases and J gave up 6 bases, with 14 bases separating them. In nucleotides, the CDR3 is TGTGCCAGCAGGAGGAATACGGGGTCCGGGGAGCTGTTTTTT. This codes for CASRRNTGSGELFF. Variable domain in full (rest from reference TRBV11-1 and TRBJ2-2): EAEVAQSPRYKITEKSQAVAFWCDPISGHATLYWYRQILGQGPELLVQFQDESVVDDSQLPKDRFSAERLKGVDSTLKIQPAELGDSAMYLCASRRNTGSGELFFGEGSRLTVL.

V usage is TRBV2 and J usage is TRBJ1-2, with D possibly TRBD1 on 5 matching bases. Germline V gene lookup returns CDR1 SNHLY and CDR2 FYNNEI. Trimming cost V 9 bases and J 7 bases, with 18 bases left between them. CDR3 size: 13 residues. CDR3 DNA sequence: TGTGCCAGTGGAAGGCCCGGGGGAGTTGGCTACACCTTC. This gives the protein CASGRPGGVGYTF.

The chain couples TRBV6-2 or TRBV6-3 to TRBJ2-3; 7 nucleotides line up with TRBD2. The CDR3 has 14 amino acids. Trimming took 4 bases from V and 1 from J; bases not matched to a gene: 2. Looked up from germline, CDR1 is MNHEY and CDR2 is SVGEGT. CDR3 protein: CASSSTSGTDTQYF. CDR3 coding DNA: TGTGCCAGCAGTTCCACTAGCGGCACAGATACGCAGTATTTT.

V gene TRBV3-1 (or the pseudogene TRBV3-2) combines with J gene TRBJ2-7; 12 nucleotides agree with TRBD2. CDR3 size: 18 residues. The germline CDR1 and CDR2 sequences are LGHDT and YNNKEL (reference sequence). The ends lost 1 base at V and 2 bases at J; junction bases unmatched: 9. This chain's CDR3 is CASSQASGLAGIPYEQYF. The CDR3 DNA sequence: TGTGCCAGCAGCCAAGCTTCCGGACTAGCGGGAATCCCCTACGAGCAGTACTTC.

This chain joins TRBV5-4 and TRBJ2-1; 7 nucleotides match TRBD1. With 4 bases clipped from V and 7 bases from J, the junction kept 17 bases outside the gene matches. Germline V lookup: CDR1 SGHNT, CDR2 YYREEE (reference sequence). CDR3 length equals 17 residues. The CDR3 DNA follows: TGTGCCAGCAGCCCTACTGCATTATTGACAGGGCTGAATGAGCAGTTCTTC. It is translated as CASSPTALLTGLNEQFF.

The J gene is TRBJ2-7, the V gene TRBV3-1 (or the pseudogene TRBV3-2), with 8 positions matching TRBD1. The V gene's germline CDR1 is LGHDT and CDR2 YNNKEL (reference sequence). Losses at the gene ends were 9 bases for V and 3 bases for J; bases not matched to a gene: 7. The CDR3 has 13 residues. As DNA, the CDR3 is TGTGCCAGTGGAACAGGGGGAGTCTACGAGCAGTACTTC. It codes for CASGTGGVYEQYF.

This sequence joins TRBV5-1 and TRBJ2-5; D might be TRBD2 (6 bases). The V gene's germline CDR1 is SGHRS and CDR2 YFSETQ. This CDR3 has 15 residues. The germline V and J ends were trimmed by 4 bases and 5 bases, with 18 bases remaining between them. CDR3 nucleotide sequence: TGCGCCAGCAGCCCCGTGACTAGTAGGCGGGAGACCCAGTACTTC. Its protein product is CASSPVTSRRETQYF.